This note documents a single T cell receptor (beta chain) sequence. The target antigen is unknown. This specimen belongs to a study of T cells expressing NK-cell markers. Study-wide context: The study sequenced eight donors, seven HCMV-seropositive and one seronegative.

This CDR3 contains 13 residues. UMI-tagged 5'RACE template switching yielded the TCR beta cDNA. TCRdb re-called the 5' RACE reads and catalogs CDR3 proteins one per entry, DNA excluded. In all, the sample yields about 550,000 distinct CDR3 sequences. Findings of the study overall: Each of roughly six donors carried dominant NKG2C+ clonotypes accounting for roughly 1.0-7.5% of CD8+ T cells.

The genes are TRBV12-3 or TRBV12-4 and TRBJ1-2; TCRdb's assignment of TRBD1 cannot be checked, as there is no DNA. The sequencing sample was made of blood T cells: a sorted CD56 or NKG2C T cell subset, CD4+ or CD8+ T cells, or bulk PBMC T cells (not recorded which). The TCR sequence derives from a man aged 18 to 29 in good health. CDR3 region: CASSLGDSYGYTF.